This is a list of T cell receptor beta chains from one sample in a study of blood T cell repertoires in COVID-19. The method was immunoSEQ multiplex PCR; TCRdb's version includes in-frame clones alone and lacks a portion of them. The sample has about 170,000 clones; 86% are singletons. Sequenced sample: peripheral blood. These receptors were collected from a woman aged 80 or over in a cohort sampled during active or convalescent COVID-19. Each CDR3 is given with its conserved first and last residue. Each record gives: CDR3 protein, J gene, V gene.

cdr3_aa: CASSGGGLADTQYF
j_call: TRBJ2-3
v_call: TRBV7-2

cdr3_aa: CASSPMGGGNQPQHF
j_call: TRBJ1-5
v_call: TRBV18

cdr3_aa: CASSLGTANTEAFF
j_call: TRBJ1-1
v_call: TRBV7-8

cdr3_aa: CASSYLSRGETQYF
j_call: TRBJ2-5
v_call: TRBV6-5

cdr3_aa: CASSQVGGGWDNSPLHF
j_call: TRBJ1-6
v_call: TRBV4-1

cdr3_aa: CAWIPGGARGYGYTF
j_call: TRBJ1-2
v_call: TRBV30

cdr3_aa: CASSYSRTGALTYYGYTF
j_call: TRBJ1-2
v_call: TRBV6-2/TRBV6-3

cdr3_aa: CASRPNTDYGYTF
j_call: TRBJ1-2
v_call: TRBV12-3/TRBV12-4

cdr3_aa: CASSFDRNTEAFF
j_call: TRBJ1-1
v_call: TRBV5-4

cdr3_aa: CASSFLAGAGDTQYF
j_call: TRBJ2-3
v_call: TRBV7-2

cdr3_aa: CSVEGGPNNEKLFF
j_call: TRBJ1-4
v_call: TRBV29-1

cdr3_aa: CASSQGGGHNQPQHF
j_call: TRBJ1-5
v_call: TRBV3-1/TRBV3-2

cdr3_aa: CASRGGGQPGNTIYF
j_call: TRBJ1-3
v_call: TRBV27

cdr3_aa: CASSLDRGLNNIQYF
j_call: TRBJ2-4
v_call: TRBV5-6

cdr3_aa: CASSSNRASGNTIYF
j_call: TRBJ1-3
v_call: TRBV11-2

cdr3_aa: CASSLAVGGGGSNTIYF
j_call: TRBJ1-3
v_call: TRBV7-8

cdr3_aa: CASSLEGGRNQPQHF
j_call: TRBJ1-5
v_call: TRBV5-1

cdr3_aa: CASSLESTRREQFF
j_call: TRBJ2-1
v_call: TRBV5-5

cdr3_aa: CASSDHLRQQAFF
j_call: TRBJ1-1
v_call: TRBV2

cdr3_aa: CASSVAGRAGGEKLFF
j_call: TRBJ1-4
v_call: TRBV9

cdr3_aa: CASSLTGDMHGYTF
j_call: TRBJ1-2
v_call: TRBV5-1

cdr3_aa: CASSEGLRGSLHF
j_call: TRBJ1-6
v_call: TRBV25-1

cdr3_aa: CASSPQGLQEKLFF
j_call: TRBJ1-4
v_call: TRBV3-1/TRBV3-2

cdr3_aa: CASSERGTRTQFF
j_call: TRBJ2-1
v_call: TRBV7-2

cdr3_aa: CATSDPRTSGNEQFF
j_call: TRBJ2-1
v_call: TRBV24-1

cdr3_aa: CASSLPATGGEGYGYTF
j_call: TRBJ1-2
v_call: TRBV7-2

cdr3_aa: CASSPRQGGNSPLHF
j_call: TRBJ1-6
v_call: TRBV7-9

cdr3_aa: CSAGTGVYGYTF
j_call: TRBJ1-2
v_call: TRBV29-1

cdr3_aa: CASSLAPQGSSPLHF
j_call: TRBJ1-6
v_call: TRBV11-3

cdr3_aa: CASSGVRGETQYF
j_call: TRBJ2-5
v_call: TRBV19

cdr3_aa: CASSLIGEKLFF
j_call: TRBJ1-4
v_call: TRBV27

cdr3_aa: CASSLAGQGNYGYTF
j_call: TRBJ1-2
v_call: TRBV5-1

cdr3_aa: CASRRDFSSYNEQFF
j_call: TRBJ2-1
v_call: TRBV6-5

cdr3_aa: CASSRRWAHGYTF
j_call: TRBJ1-2
v_call: TRBV6-2/TRBV6-3

cdr3_aa: CASRGRGYGNQPQHF
j_call: TRBJ1-5
v_call: TRBV19

cdr3_aa: CASSIDRGPNEQFF
j_call: TRBJ2-1
v_call: TRBV27

cdr3_aa: CASSAAGASGNTIYF
j_call: TRBJ1-3
v_call: TRBV5-1

cdr3_aa: CASSVSSGSTETQYF
j_call: TRBJ2-5
v_call: TRBV9

cdr3_aa: CAWSRPDRDAEAFF
j_call: TRBJ1-1
v_call: TRBV30

cdr3_aa: CASSPPDLTETNEKLFF
j_call: TRBJ1-4
v_call: TRBV7-9

cdr3_aa: CASSAGARGNQPQHF
j_call: TRBJ1-5
v_call: TRBV19

cdr3_aa: CASRTGSPGNTIYF
j_call: TRBJ1-3
v_call: TRBV28

cdr3_aa: CASNLAGARFF
j_call: TRBJ2-1
v_call: TRBV2

cdr3_aa: CASRSGGQDSYEQYF
j_call: TRBJ2-7
v_call: TRBV28

cdr3_aa: CASSFRGIEVGKETQYF
j_call: TRBJ2-5
v_call: TRBV11-2

cdr3_aa: CASSQVDSPPREQFF
j_call: TRBJ2-1
v_call: TRBV3-1/TRBV3-2